This T cell receptor (beta chain) originates from a study of glioma-infiltrating T cells after dendritic cell vaccination. The data were produced by immunoSEQ multiplex PCR, yet TCRdb's version contains in-frame clones alone and is incomplete. This table holds 90,000 to 100,000 clones, approximately 81% found once. The CDR3 has 18 residues. The germline V and J ends were trimmed by 5 bases and 0 bases, with 20 bases remaining between them. In germline, CDR1 is SGHNT, CDR2 YENEEA. This specimen was blood, taken before dendritic cell vaccination. This sequence was found in a human donor with glioblastoma. The chain uses TRBV11-3 and TRBJ1-3; D ambiguous. CDR3 in amino acids: CASSDGGQERSSGNTIYF. Here the CDR3 DNA reads TGTGCCAGCAGCGATGGAGGGCAGGAGAGATCCTCTGGAAACACCATATATTTT.